The present T cell receptor beta chain was sequenced within a study of blood T cells in healthy people across ages. Study-wide points: Among long-lived donors, naive CD4+ cells were more numerous and diversity higher than in aged donors.

Next came a second PCR, run for about 7 to 12 cycles, which used a sample-barcoded 5' primer along with a J-beta primer mix. TCRdb independently ran MiXCR on the 5' RACE reads; one entry per CDR3 protein. This table holds 1.5 million or so distinct CDR3 sequences, around two fifths found once. Comments on this clonotype: Its specificity is unknown.

The CDR3 is 12 residues long. V gave up 5 bases and J gave up 10 bases; unmatched junction bases: 5. Per germline, CDR1 GTSNPN and CDR2 SVGIG (reference sequence). Sequencing input: blood. This chain uses TRBV30 with TRBJ1-4; 9 bases align to TRBD1. This TCR came from a woman aged 18-29 years in good health. The CDR3 here is CAWEGQGRKLFF. CDR3 in DNA: TGTGCCTGGGAGGGACAGGGCAGAAAACTGTTTTTT.